Listed below are T cell receptor beta chains from one sample, sequenced in a study of T-cell memory formation after mild COVID-19. TCRdb recomputed calls from the 5' RACE reads with MiXCR, one row per CDR3 protein. The profile shows about 350,000 distinct CDR3 sequences, roughly an eighth of them singletons. Source material: PBMCs or a T cell subset sorted from them (not recorded which). Every receptor here comes from a man between 18 and 35 years old who had mild COVID-19 (a few samples of this study predate the infection). Cell type and time point are not known. Both conserved end residues are part of each CDR3. The D gene is left open where the match is weak.

D	J	V	CDR3
TRBD1	TRBJ1-1	TRBV9	CASSVGPQGYEAFF
TRBD2	TRBJ2-3	TRBV7-2	CASSPPLWTSVGTDTQYF
-	TRBJ1-6	TRBV5-1	CASSLVGNNSPLHF
TRBD2	TRBJ2-3	TRBV3-1	CASSQLERDRTDTQYF
TRBD1	TRBJ1-5	TRBV27	CASSLYPGGGQPQHF
-	TRBJ2-1	TRBV9	CASSVADLNEQFF
-	TRBJ2-3	TRBV6-6	CASSGGRLTDTQYF
TRBD1	TRBJ1-1	TRBV12-5	CASGFTGTEKNTEAFF
-	TRBJ1-1	TRBV6-5	CASKKLDRNTEAFF
-	TRBJ2-3	TRBV29-1	CSVTGAPSTDTQYF
TRBD1	TRBJ1-6	TRBV3-1	CASSQQGAYNSPLHF
-	TRBJ2-2	TRBV10-3	CATWRGHTNTGELFF
-	TRBJ1-2	TRBV28	CASSSRRGRVYGYTF
TRBD2	TRBJ2-1	TRBV5-1	CASSLVTSGAANEQFF
-	TRBJ2-3	TRBV20-1	CSARTSLVGGSDTQYF